The present TCR beta chain was sequenced within a study of T cell responses to AZD1222 COVID-19 vaccine (dated by TCRdb to the early 2020s). Study-level background: A total of approximately 240 trial participants underwent TCR sequencing, of whom some 210 received two doses of AZD1222 and about 25 received two doses of the MenACWY control vaccine. Trial participants were enrolled by age into 18-55, 56-69 and 70-plus year subgroups, with around 140, 26 and 57 TCR-sequenced participants respectively. Overall results and qualifications from the work: A significant rise in spike-specific TCR breadth and depth was observed after two AZD1222 doses relative to day 0 and relative to MenACWY recipients. Reportedly, close to half of the unique spike-specific TCRs recognized epitopes lying outside the regions that are mutated in the B.1.351 and B.1.1.7 variants. The vaccine-associated CD4 TCRs covered the entire spike protein, and the dominant responses fell in regions 160-218 and 743-854. Because no day 14 peak-response samples were available, repertoires were characterized only after the peak T cell response. Conclusions about previously exposed vaccinees were limited because only six AZD1222 recipients were SARS-CoV-2 seropositive at baseline. Participants were mostly white British, with more females than males. The authors suggested clonal diversity may have been underestimated. The 56-69-year group was small, and its depth increase did not reach significance, likely because of low power.

Read against the paper, the sample's time point label means: about 28 days (+/-7) after the second vaccine dose. This specimen's treatment or condition label, per the study, means: meningococcal conjugate vaccine given as trial control. Samples from vaccinated people were obtained from the UK trials COV001 and COV002, which included a single-blind randomized controlled phase 2/3 trial of AZD1222 (ChAdOx1 nCoV-19) in healthy adults. Trial participant PBMC samples were collected at day 0 and day 28 after the second dose for TCRbeta chain sequencing. The CDR3 regions of human TCRbeta chains were analyzed by immunosequencing. On the authors' methods: Repertoire TCRs were matched against a reference library of SARS-CoV-2-specific TCRs generated with the MIRA antigen-specificity platform. Breadth meant the fraction of unique TCRs that were SARS-CoV-2-associated, whereas depth meant the fraction of total T cells that were SARS-CoV-2-associated. Using the MIRA data, every spike-specific TCR was mapped to the spike region that the TCR reacted to and assigned to either a CD4 or a CD8 class. Log10-transformed breadth and depth values were compared by one-way ANOVA with Sidak's multiple comparisons tests. TCRdb provides this immuneACCESS table in a form limited to in-frame rearrangements. Some clones are lacking; in checked studies, under half of them reflect an unresolved V gene, and why the rest are absent is not known. V, J and clone size are those of that table, while D and trimming were read from the DNA. A total of about 140,000 clones appear in this sample, roughly 85% of them only once. The ten biggest clones cover roughly 8.7% of the sample.

The germline V gene provides CDR1 MDHEN and CDR2 SYDVKM. From its cysteine to its phenylalanine, the CDR3 spans 18 amino acids. The DNA shown is the 54-base CDR3, in frame from base 1. The junction shows trimming of 4 bases on V and 2 bases on J, and the gene matches do not reach 13 bases of it. To note about this clone: There is no known antigen for this receptor. It has no much larger one-base neighbor in the sample; base qualities were not kept.

Recombination linked TRBV28 to TRBJ1-1; 10 nucleotides in the junction match TRBD1. This specimen consisted of peripheral blood, obtained 28 days after the second dose of the MenACWY control vaccine. The sequence came from an adult who received the MenACWY meningococcal vaccine as a control. The nucleotides read TGTGCCAGCAGTTCCCCCCCTGACAGGGGGCGAGGAAACACTGAAGCTTTCTTT. Translated, it gives CASSSPPDRGRGNTEAFF.